These 5 T cell receptor beta chains were sequenced from one sample in a study of T-cell memory formation after mild COVID-19. TCRdb re-derived calls from the 5' RACE reads in MiXCR, one entry per CDR3 protein. Here the sample spans about 430,000 distinct CDR3 sequences, roughly 18% being singletons. The sequenced material came from PBMCs or a T cell subset sorted from them (not recorded which). The receptors stem from a man younger than 35 who had mild COVID-19 (a few samples of this study predate the infection). Cell type and time point are not known.

The rearrangement joins TRBV20-1 to TRBJ2-7; D is perhaps TRBD2 (6 bases). This CDR3 has 12 amino acids. The germline CDR1 and CDR2 sequences are DFQATT and SNEGSKA (reference sequence). With 0 bases removed from V and 4 bases from J, the gap between germline ends came to 7 bases. CDR3 in amino acids: CSAREGGYEQYF. The CDR3 DNA reads TGCAGTGCTAGAGAGGGGGGATACGAGCAGTACTTC.

The table lists this clonotype with a few counts. In DNA, the CDR3 is TGCAGTGCTAGACCCTCGAGCCACAATCAGCCCCAGCATTTT. The encoded protein is CSARPSSHNQPQHF. V is TRBV20-1 and J is TRBJ1-5; D not resolved. Deletions cut 2 bases from V and 3 bases from J, with 11 bases between. In germline, CDR1 is DFQATT, CDR2 SNEGSKA (reference sequence). This CDR3 comprises 14 residues.

The rearrangement links TRBV24-1 to TRBJ2-3, with D possibly TRBD2 on 5 matching bases. The germline V and J ends were trimmed by 4 bases and 3 bases, with 10 bases remaining between them. CDR1 is KGHDR, CDR2 SFDVKD, per germline. CDR3 length equals 14 residues. This CDR3 reads CATSDPGLTDTQYF. CDR3 DNA: TGTGCCACCAGTGACCCCGGACTTACAGATACGCAGTATTTT.

This clonotype has a handful of counts. This chain joins TRBV7-9 and TRBJ1-4, with 9 bases that match TRBD1. J gave up 6 bases and V 2 bases, and 4 bases lay outside the gene matches. The CDR3 is 15 residues long. CDR1 is SEHNR, CDR2 FQNEAQ, per germline (reference sequence). The CDR3 reads CASSLYRTGDEKLFF. The CDR3 DNA sequence: TGTGCCAGCAGCTTATATCGGACAGGGGATGAAAAACTGTTTTTT. The variable domain in full, with the rest retrieved from reference TRBV7-9 and TRBJ1-4, is DTGVSQNPRHKITKRGQNVTFRCDPISEHNRLYWYRQTLGQGPEFLTYFQNEAQLEKSRLLSDRFSAERPKGSFSTLEIQRTEQGDSAMYLCASSLYRTGDEKLFFGSGTQLSVL.

This clonotype showed up just a few times. The chain carries TRBV20-1 and TRBJ1-6; D not resolved. From germline, CDR1 is DFQATT and CDR2 SNEGSKA (reference sequence). With 3 bases removed from V and 8 bases from J, the gap between germline ends came to 23 bases. This CDR3 spans 17 amino acids. DNA for the CDR3: TGCAGTGCTAGTTTTCCGGAGAGTAGAACCCGAGATTCACCCCTCCACTTT. Protein sequence: CSASFPESRTRDSPLHF.